This T cell receptor beta chain was identified in a study of T cell responses to AZD1222 COVID-19 vaccine. V was pared by 0 bases and J by 7 bases, with 15 bases between. CDR3 length: 14 residues. CDR1 is GTSNPN and CDR2 is SVGIG in the germline V gene (reference sequence). Assay: immunoSEQ multiplex PCR; the TCRdb copy retains only in-frame clones and omits some. Here the sample spans about 100,000 clones, more than 70% being singletons. Details on this clone: Its antigen is not identified.

The study's findings and limits: Spike as a whole was targeted by vaccine-associated CD4 TCRs, dominant at 160-218 and 743-854.

The material was peripheral blood, obtained on day 0 of AZD1222 vaccination. The chain uses TRBV30 and TRBJ2-5, with D hard to call. The sequence was obtained from an adult in good health. The CDR3 reads CAWSVYGYSGTQYF. The CDR3 region has the DNA TGTGCCTGGAGTGTATACGGGTACTCGGGGACCCAGTACTTC.